Below, 6 T cell receptor beta chains from the same sample are listed, as sequenced in a study of regulatory dendritic cells for organ transplantation (dated by TCRdb to about 2017). The library was produced with the immunoSEQ multiplex PCR assay. TCRdb carries this immuneACCESS record with in-frame sequences only. Its versions omit some clonotypes, under half of them owing to an unresolved V gene in the studies checked, with the rest unexplained. The sample contains 15,000 to 20,000 clones, roughly four fifths of them found a single time. The leading ten clones occupy 3.2% of the sample. No antigens are known for them. Sorted T cell subsets were CFSE-labeled and co-cultured for five to six days with allogeneic regulatory or mature dendritic cells at a 1:10 DC:T ratio. Material: memory CD4+ T cells from blood cultured with regulatory dendritic cells. Per the publication, the cell subset or site label means: CD45RO+ memory T cells. The source of these receptors is a human donor in good health.

The chain has TRBV7-9 and TRBJ2-3; D gene unclear. CDR1 and CDR2 (germline): SEHNR, FQNEAQ (reference sequence). With 6 bases removed from V and 6 bases from J, the gap between germline ends came to 7 bases. CDR3 length: 11 amino acids. The CDR3 DNA reads as TGTGCCAGCAGTTCCCCGGATACGCAGTATTTT. Translation: CASSSPDTQYF.

This clone was seen only a few times. The CDR3 bases are TGTGCCAGCAGTTACTCGAGGGGCTATGGCTACACCTTC. It is translated as CASSYSRGYGYTF. V and J are TRBV6-5 and TRBJ1-2, with a possible D match to TRBD1 (5 bases). CDR3 size: 13 residues. Germline V gene lookup returns CDR1 MNHEY and CDR2 SVGAGI. The V end lost 0 bases, the J end lost 4 bases, and 6 bases lay between the germline ends.

The CDR3 nucleotides are TGTGCCAGCTCGCCCGGGCCGAGTGTTAATTCACCCCTCCACTTT. Protein sequence: CASSPGPSVNSPLHF. The chain links TRBV18 to TRBJ1-6; D remains unclear. Trimming removed 6 bases at V and 6 bases at J, with 15 bases between. This CDR3 is built from 15 residues. CDR1 and CDR2 from the germline V gene are KGHSH and LQKENI. The variable domain in full, completed from reference TRBV18 and TRBJ1-6, reads NAGVMQNPRHLVRRRGQEARLRCSPMKGHSHVYWYRQLPEEGLKFMVYLQKENIIDESGMPKERFSAEFPKEGPSILRIQQVVRGDSAAYFCASSPGPSVNSPLHFGNGTRLTVT.

The chain uses TRBV9 and TRBJ1-4, with D perhaps matching TRBD1 (6 bases). Germline V gives CDR1 SGDLS, CDR2 YYNGEE. The CDR3 totals 14 residues. V was trimmed by 2 bases and J by 12 bases, leaving 17 bases between them. The CDR3 nucleotides are TGTGCCAGCAGCGTCGACCCCACGACAGGCCAACTGTTTTTT. Its translation: CASSVDPTTGQLFF.

V gene TRBV6-6 combines with J gene TRBJ1-4; D not certain. V dropped 1 base and J dropped 4 bases, with 7 bases sitting between them. The CDR3 has 14 amino acids. The germline gives CDR1 MNHNY, CDR2 SVGAGI (reference sequence). CDR3 sequence: CASSYFDGNEKLFF. CDR3 DNA: TGTGCCAGCAGTTACTTTGACGGTAATGAAAAACTGTTTTTT.

This rearrangement joins TRBV7-2 to TRBJ2-3; TRBD2 agrees at 10 bases. This CDR3 has 16 residues. Per germline, CDR1 SGHTA and CDR2 FQGNSA. V dropped 5 bases and J dropped 0; count of bases not matched to a gene: 5. CDR3 loop: CASSTRLAGSTDTQYF. The CDR3 bases are TGTGCCAGCAGCACACGACTAGCGGGTAGCACAGATACGCAGTATTTT.